This entry lists 20 T cell receptor beta chains sequenced from one sample in a study of cytomegalovirus exposure and HLA in healthy donors. The study ran its PCR with 60 Vbeta and 13 Jbeta primers. Sequencing used immunoSEQ multiplex PCR; TCRdb keeps in-frame clones, though not all of them. This table has about 160,000 clones, approximately 80% appearing once. Sequencing was carried out using PBMCs. The origin of the receptors is a woman aged 30 to 39 in good health and CMV-seropositive.

This clone came up a few times. The chain joins TRBV9 to TRBJ2-3; the D is unclear. Trimming stripped 4 bases from V and 2 bases from J, with 14 bases between. CDR3 length: 15 residues. Germline V lookup: CDR1 SGDLS, CDR2 YYNGEE. DNA of the CDR3: TGTGCCAGCAGCCCTCAATCCGCACACACAGATACGCAGTATTTT. This codes for CASSPQSAHTDTQYF. The full variable domain, completed using reference TRBV9 and TRBJ2-3, is DSGVTQTPKHLITATGQRVTLRCSPRSGDLSVYWYQQSLDQGLQFLIQYYNGEERAKGNILERFSAQQFPDLHSELNLSSLELGDSALYFCASSPQSAHTDTQYFGPGTRLTVL.

As DNA, the CDR3 is TGTGCCAGTAGTAGGGGACAGGGTCGTACCTACAATGAGCAGTTCTTC. Residues: CASSRGQGRTYNEQFF. This chain joins TRBV19 and TRBJ2-1; TRBD1 aligns across 9 bases. Losses at the gene ends were 4 bases for V and 2 bases for J; bases not matched to a gene: 6. The germline gives CDR1 LNHDA, CDR2 SQIVND (reference sequence). This CDR3 has 16 residues.

The CDR3 loop is CASKETGDTGELFF. The DNA of the CDR3 is TGTGCCAGTAAAGAGACAGGGGACACCGGGGAGCTGTTTTTT. The rearrangement uses TRBV19 and TRBJ2-2, with 8 bases aligning to TRBD1. Germline-derived CDR1 and CDR2 are LNHDA and SQIVND (reference sequence). The CDR3 extends over 14 amino acids. The V gene end was trimmed by 7 bases and the J gene end by 3 bases; junction bases not matched to a gene: 4.

The rearrangement joins TRBV11-2 to TRBJ2-7; TRBD1 matches 7 bases. The CDR3 contains 14 residues. V shed 4 bases, J shed 3 bases, and the junction held 6 bases outside the gene matches. Germline V lookup: CDR1 SGHAT, CDR2 FQNNGV. CDR3 DNA sequence: TGTGCCAGCAGCTCCGGGACAGCAGTCTACGAGCAGTACTTC. Amino acid sequence: CASSSGTAVYEQYF.

V gene TRBV7-9 combines with J gene TRBJ2-3; D unresolved. Trimming cost V 4 bases and J 2 bases, with 16 bases left between them. From germline, CDR1 is SEHNR and CDR2 FQNEAQ (reference sequence). This CDR3 is built from 16 residues. CDR3 DNA: TGTGCCAGCAGCTCCTTGCGGCTGACTTACACAGATACGCAGTATTTT. Protein sequence: CASSSLRLTYTDTQYF.

The chain links TRBV10-2 to TRBJ1-2, with 7 bases identical to TRBD1. Germline CDR1 reads WSHSY; CDR2 reads SAAADI. The CDR3 sequence is 13 residues long. After removal of 3 bases from V and 4 bases from J, the junction contained 2 bases not matched to a gene. Here the CDR3 DNA reads TGCGCCAGCAGTGAAAGACAGGGCTATGGCTACACCTTC. Translation gives CASSERQGYGYTF.

V usage is TRBV29-1 and J usage is TRBJ2-3; the match to TRBD2 covers 9 bases. The CDR3 sequence is 14 residues long. J gave up 2 bases and V 4 bases, and 4 bases lay outside the gene matches. In germline, CDR1 is SQVTM, CDR2 ANQGSEA. The CDR3 DNA reads as TGCAGCGTTGGATTAGCGGGGGTCACAGATACGCAGTATTTT. This gives the protein CSVGLAGVTDTQYF.

The rearrangement links TRBV10-3 to TRBJ1-2, with D hard to call. CDR1 is ENHRY, CDR2 SYGVKD, per germline. V dropped 6 bases and J dropped 10 bases, with 15 bases sitting between them. The CDR3 is 12 amino acids. CDR3 DNA: TGTGCCATCAGACATGACTCACCCTCCTACACCTTC. Its translation: CAIRHDSPSYTF.

The chain combines TRBV4-1 with TRBJ2-1, with no clear D. Germline V gives CDR1 MGHRA, CDR2 YSYEKL. V was clipped by 0 bases and J by 9 bases, with 12 bases between them. There are 14 residues in the CDR3. The CDR3: CASSQDTASSEQFF. The CDR3 DNA reads TGCGCCAGCAGCCAAGATACAGCTTCAAGTGAGCAGTTCTTC.

This chain connects TRBV7-2 to TRBJ2-1; 11 bases line up with TRBD2. The length of the CDR3 is 17 residues. Germline V gives CDR1 SGHTA, CDR2 FQGNSA. The V segment lost 1 base and the J segment 7 bases; nucleotides outside the gene matches: 9. Here the CDR3 DNA reads TGTGCCAGCAGCTTAGGACTGCTAGCGGGGGGTGATAATGAGCAGTTCTTC. The encoded protein is CASSLGLLAGGDNEQFF.

The V call is TRBV7-9, the J call TRBJ1-1; D gene uncertain. CDR1 SEHNR and CDR2 FQNEAQ come from the germline V gene (reference sequence). The CDR3 is made up of 11 amino acids. The V end was cut by 8 bases, the J end by 6 bases, with 10 bases between. DNA of the CDR3: TGTGCCAGCGCGTTAATTGCTGAAGCTTTCTTT. Translation: CASALIAEAFF.

This chain uses TRBV11-3 with TRBJ2-7; 12 nucleotides line up with TRBD2. This CDR3 comprises 15 residues. Trimming removed 6 bases from V and 7 bases from J; junction bases left unmatched: 10. Germline V gene data show CDR1 as SGHNT and CDR2 as YENEEA. The CDR3, as DNA: TGTGCCAGCAGTTCCGGGACTAGCGGGCCCTGGGAGCAGTACTTC. Its translation is CASSSGTSGPWEQYF.

In the case of this clone: A junction boundary mismatches the germline segment, possibly from a read error. The chain couples TRBV6-5 to TRBJ1-5; tentative D call: TRBD1 (5 bases). The CDR3 is 14 residues long. Germline CDR1 MNHEY, CDR2 SVGAGI. The CDR3 nucleotides are TGTGCCGGCAGCCCCGCCGGCCGGGCCAGGGCCCAGCATTTT. It yields the protein CAGSPAGRARAQHF.

The chain recombines TRBV5-6 with TRBJ2-3; perhaps TRBD1 as D (6 bases). Germline CDR1 reads SGHDT; CDR2 reads YYEEEE. The CDR3 is made up of 13 amino acids. Trimming removed 2 bases at V and 7 bases at J, with 11 bases between. For the CDR3, the DNA is TGTGCCAGCAGCTTAACACAGGGATATACGCAGTATTTT. Protein: CASSLTQGYTQYF.

J is TRBJ2-3 and V is TRBV6-5; D might be TRBD1 (5 bases). Germline CDR1 is MNHEY and CDR2 is SVGAGI. This CDR3 comprises 14 residues. The germline V and J ends were trimmed by 2 bases and 1 base, with 7 bases remaining between them. The chain's CDR3 is CASSYGRGTDTQYF. The CDR3 DNA sequence: TGTGCCAGCAGTTACGGCAGGGGCACAGATACGCAGTATTTT.

This clone was counted a few times. The chain uses TRBV21-1 and TRBJ2-6; the DNA was not compared with TRBD1, the D call given in the table. TRBV21-1 is a listed pseudogene. This CDR3 region has 18 residues. CDR3 DNA sequence: TGTGCCAGCAGCAAGACCGGGACAGGGGGCCCTGGGGCCAACGTCCTGACTTTC. Translating gives CASSKTGTGGPGANVLTF.

This chain joins TRBV28 and TRBJ2-7, with 7 bases aligning to TRBD2. With V trimmed by 2 bases and J by 6 bases, 7 bases remained unmatched. CDR1 and CDR2 from the germline V gene are MDHEN and SYDVKM. The length of the CDR3 is 14 residues. The CDR3 sequence: CASSLAGEAPEQYF. CDR3 in DNA: TGTGCCAGCAGTTTAGCGGGGGAGGCTCCCGAGCAGTACTTC.

For the CDR3, the DNA is TGTGCCACCGGACTAGCGGCACAAGAGACCCAGTACTTC. Its translation is CATGLAAQETQYF. The chain recombines TRBV19 with TRBJ2-5; 10 nucleotides agree with TRBD2. Trimming cost V 10 bases and J 2 bases; bases outside gene matches: 4. This CDR3 spans 13 amino acids. Germline V gives CDR1 LNHDA, CDR2 SQIVND (reference sequence).

This clone has only one observation. The V and J genes are TRBV10-3 and TRBJ1-2, with TRBD1 as a possible D gene (6 bases). Germline CDR1 ENHRY, CDR2 SYGVKD. The ends were cut back, 0 bases at V and 8 bases at J, with 10 bases in the middle. This CDR3 contains 13 residues. The CDR3: CAISESGARGYTF. The CDR3 DNA reads as TGTGCCATCAGTGAGTCGGGGGCGCGAGGCTACACCTTC.

The J gene is TRBJ1-3, the V gene TRBV5-4; D call uncertain. V gave up 4 bases and J gave up 4 bases, with 9 bases separating them. The CDR3 covers 13 residues. Germline V gene data show CDR1 as SGHNT and CDR2 as YYREEE (reference sequence). The CDR3: CASSIDNGNTIYF. As DNA, the CDR3 is TGTGCCAGCAGCATCGACAACGGAAACACCATATATTTT.